These 25 T cell receptor beta chains were sequenced from one sample in a study of T-cell reconstitution after alpha-beta-depleted transplantation in children. Unique molecular identifiers featured in how the TCRbeta library was prepared. TCRdb re-analysed the PCR reads in MiXCR, keeping a single row per CDR3 protein. The data contain approximately 200,000 distinct CDR3 sequences, 5% to 6.5% of them singletons. The starting material was PBMCs, obtained before TCRalphabeta/CD19-depleted stem cell transplant. These receptors all come from a girl less than two years old with combined immunodeficiency, due to receive a stem cell transplant.

This clonotype has at least ten counts. The rearrangement joins TRBV19 to TRBJ2-7; 8 nucleotides match TRBD1. Germline V gene sequence: CDR1 LNHDA, CDR2 SQIVND (reference sequence). The CDR3 consists of 15 residues. V trimming: 3 bases; J trimming: 1 base; junction bases outside the gene matches: 5. CDR3: CASSMGQGASYEQYF. The CDR3 nucleotides read TGTGCCAGTAGTATGGGTCAGGGGGCTTCCTACGAGCAGTACTTC.

Note on this clonotype: With a much larger clone just one base away, this may be a read error. V and J are TRBV9 and TRBJ2-7, with TRBD2 as a possible D gene (6 bases). Germline V gives CDR1 SGDLS, CDR2 YYNGEE. The CDR3 has 15 amino acids. The V gene lost 3 bases and the J gene lost 8 bases, with 21 bases spanning the gap. The CDR3 DNA reads as TGTGCCAGCAGCGCGTATAAAATGGGGGGATACAAGCAGTACTTC. Amino acids: CASSAYKMGGYKQYF.

This clonotype came up many times. The rearrangement links TRBV6-1 to TRBJ2-2; 7 nucleotides align to TRBD2. Germline V lookup: CDR1 MNHNS, CDR2 SASEGT. With V trimmed by 6 bases and J by 3 bases, 7 bases remained unmatched. The CDR3 length is 15 residues. CDR3 in DNA: TGTGCCAGCAGCCACGTAGCGGGTGACACCGGGGAGCTGTTTTTT. This encodes CASSHVAGDTGELFF.

This clonotype was counted at least ten times. The genes are TRBV6-5 and TRBJ1-5; D is unresolved. CDR3 length: 13 amino acids. Germline CDR1 is MNHEY and CDR2 is SVGAGI. V dropped 3 bases and J dropped 2 bases, with 5 bases sitting between them. The CDR3 DNA is TGTGCCAGCAGTTATGGGGGCAATCAGCCCCAGCATTTT. It codes for CASSYGGNQPQHF.

In its sample, this clonotype was seen many times. V is TRBV29-1 and J is TRBJ2-7, with a weak D call TRBD1 (6 bases). V shed 0 bases and J shed 3 bases, with 15 bases lying between them. The CDR3 consists of 15 residues. Per germline, CDR1 SQVTM and CDR2 ANQGSEA. The DNA for the CDR3 is TGCAGCGTTGAAGAAGAAACAGGGTCGAACTACGAGCAGTACTTC. As protein: CSVEEETGSNYEQYF.

The sample holds many counts of this clonotype. This sequence joins TRBV7-9 and TRBJ2-1, with D hard to call. CDR3 length: 15 amino acids. Germline loops: CDR1 SEHNR, CDR2 FQNEAQ (reference sequence). V lost 4 bases, J lost 9 bases, and 19 bases lay in between. DNA of the CDR3: TGTGCCAGCAGCTCCCCCCGCGAGCTACCCCTTGAGCAGTTCTTC. Its translation: CASSSPRELPLEQFF.

This clonotype was counted many times. The chain combines TRBV5-5 with TRBJ1-2; the D gene is possibly TRBD1 (6 bases). With 3 bases removed from V and 2 bases from J, the gap between germline ends came to 8 bases. The germline V gene has CDR1 SGHKS and CDR2 YYEKEE (reference sequence). CDR3 length equals 13 residues. CDR3 sequence reads: CASSWTENYGYTF. CDR3 bases: TGTGCCAGCAGCTGGACAGAAAACTATGGCTACACCTTC. Filled out from reference TRBV5-5 and TRBJ1-2, the complete variable domain reads DAGVTQSPTHLIKTRGQQVTLRCSPISGHKSVSWYQQVLGQGPQFIFQYYEKEERGRGNFPDRFSARQFPNYSSELNVNALLLGDSALYLCASSWTENYGYTFGSGTRLTVV.

This clonotype has a handful of counts. CDR3 in amino acids: CASSLSGQGGYGYTF. The CDR3 nucleotides are TGCGCCAGCAGCCTCTCCGGGCAGGGTGGCTATGGCTACACCTTC. This sequence joins TRBV4-1 and TRBJ1-2, with D perhaps matching TRBD1 (5 bases). This CDR3 region has 15 residues. Germline values: CDR1 MGHRA, CDR2 YSYEKL. The ends were cut back, 4 bases at V and 4 bases at J, with 16 bases in the middle.

At least ten counts were recorded for this clonotype. J is TRBJ2-1 and V is TRBV6-5; D perhaps matches TRBD1 (6 bases). Trimming removed 5 bases from V and 3 bases from J, with 11 bases in between. The CDR3 has 14 amino acids. Germline V CDR1 and CDR2: MNHEY, SVGAGI. The chain's CDR3 is CASSLGQNYNEQFF. Written as DNA, the CDR3 is TGTGCCAGCAGTCTCGGACAGAACTACAATGAGCAGTTCTTC.

This clonotype showed up many times. The chain combines TRBV20-1 with TRBJ1-2, with a possible D match to TRBD1 (6 bases). The ends were cut back, 1 base at V and 6 bases at J, with 24 bases in the middle. Germline assignment: CDR1 DFQATT and CDR2 SNEGSKA (reference sequence). This CDR3 is 17 amino acids long. CDR3: CSARGRDRQVPFDGYTF. CDR3 DNA: TGCAGTGCTAGAGGACGGGACCGACAGGTCCCCTTCGATGGCTACACCTTC.

This clonotype was detected many times. The DNA for the CDR3 is TGTGCCAGCAGCTTGTGGACAGATAGCTCCTACAATGAGCAGTTCTTC. Its protein is CASSLWTDSSYNEQFF. The chain has TRBV7-2 and TRBJ2-1, with a possible D match to TRBD1 (6 bases). The germline V gene encodes CDR1 SGHTA and CDR2 FQGNSA. The CDR3 covers 16 residues. Between the trimmed V and J ends, which lost 3 bases and 0 bases, there was a span of 12 bases.

This clonotype occurred many times. The chain employs TRBV15 and TRBJ2-2; TRBD2 agrees at 10 bases. The length of the CDR3 is 18 residues. Germline CDR1 reads LNHNV; CDR2 reads YYDKDF (reference sequence). The V gene end was trimmed by 1 base and the J gene end by 3 bases; junction bases not matched to a gene: 8. The CDR3: CATSRASSGSLDTGELFF. Here the CDR3 DNA reads TGTGCCACCAGCAGAGCGTCTAGCGGGAGTCTGGACACCGGGGAGCTGTTTTTT.

In its sample, this clonotype was seen many times. The chain uses TRBV21-1 and TRBJ2-7; the D call of TRBD2 is as the table states it, not checked on the DNA. TRBV21-1 is reported as a pseudogene. The CDR3 length is 14 residues. The CDR3 DNA is TGTGCCAGCAGCCAGGGCTCAGGGAGGTACGAGCAGTACTTC. This sequence encodes CASSQGSGRYEQYF.

This chain connects TRBV15 to TRBJ1-6, with no clear D. Trimming took off 0 bases at V and 11 bases at J, with 11 bases between the two ends. The CDR3 extends over 14 amino acids. From germline, CDR1 is LNHNV and CDR2 YYDKDF (reference sequence). The CDR3 here is CATSRDLSMAPLHF. CDR3 sequence (DNA): TGTGCCACCAGCAGAGATCTCTCCATGGCACCCCTCCACTTT.

This clonotype has a count of ten or more. The chain links TRBV12-3 or TRBV12-4 to TRBJ1-1, with unresolved D. The CDR3 consists of 11 residues. Trimming shortened V by 4 bases and J by 4 bases, and 4 bases separated the two germline ends. DNA for the CDR3: TGTGCCAGCAGTTCAGCCACTGAAGCTTTCTTT. Protein product: CASSSATEAFF.

This clonotype was observed at least ten times. This sequence joins TRBV12-3 or TRBV12-4 and TRBJ2-7, with TRBD1 matching over 8 bases. The V segment lost 6 bases and the J segment 4 bases; nucleotides outside the gene matches: 23. This CDR3 region has 19 residues. CDR3 coding DNA: TGTGCCAGCAGCCTGACCGGGACAGGCGGGTACCCCTATTGGTACGAGCAGTACTTC. Translation gives CASSLTGTGGYPYWYEQYF.

The chain joins TRBV6-2 or TRBV6-3 to TRBJ2-1; 8 bases map to TRBD2. This CDR3 comprises 17 residues. Trimming removed 0 bases from V and 7 bases from J; junction bases left unmatched: 11. Germline V gene sequence: CDR1 MNHEY, CDR2 SVGEGT. The CDR3 region has the DNA TGTGCCAGCAGTTACTCTCTTGGGGTAGCGGGATATAATGAGCAGTTCTTC. This encodes CASSYSLGVAGYNEQFF.

In this sample, this clonotype turned up many times. The chain uses TRBV7-9 and TRBJ1-2; 7 bases fit TRBD1. Germline V CDR1 and CDR2: SEHNR, FQNEAQ (reference sequence). The ends lost 5 bases at V and 4 bases at J; junction bases unmatched: 10. The CDR3 totals 15 residues. This chain's CDR3 is CASSRSTGSIYGYTF. The CDR3 nucleotides are TGTGCCAGCAGCCGTTCGACAGGGAGTATCTATGGCTACACCTTC.

This clonotype was counted a few times. The gene calls are TRBV11-3 and TRBJ2-1; 14 bases fit TRBD2. V was clipped by 3 bases and J by 4 bases; unmatched bases: 5. CDR1 is SGHNT, CDR2 YENEEA, per germline. The CDR3 length is 17 residues. The CDR3 coding sequence is TGTGCCAGCAGCTTTGTGGGGACTAGCGGGGGATACAATGAGCAGTTCTTC. Encoded protein: CASSFVGTSGGYNEQFF.

This clonotype was counted ten times or more. The rearrangement joins TRBV12-3 or TRBV12-4 to TRBJ2-7; tentatively, D is TRBD1 or TRBD2 (5 bases each). Trimming stripped 5 bases from V and 4 bases from J, with 18 bases between. The CDR3 covers 15 residues. CDR3 protein: CASSGRDRPLYEQYF. The CDR3 DNA reads as TGTGCCAGCAGTGGTAGGGACCGACCCTTATACGAGCAGTACTTC.

In this sample, this clonotype turned up a few times. This chain links TRBV4-2 with TRBJ2-7; D is perhaps TRBD2 (5 bases). This CDR3 is built from 15 residues. Per the germline V gene, CDR1 is LGHNA and CDR2 is YNFKEQ. Trimming left V 0 bases short and J 4 bases short, with 13 bases between. The CDR3 loop reads CASSQEYMGRYEQYF. CDR3 bases: TGTGCCAGCAGCCAAGAATATATGGGGAGATACGAGCAGTACTTC.

This clonotype has just a few counts. The chain recombines TRBV4-3 with TRBJ2-7; unclear D gene. The CDR3 sequence is 13 residues long. Germline CDR1 reads LGHNA; CDR2 reads YSLEER. V shed 0 bases and J shed 6 bases, with 9 bases lying between them. The CDR3, as DNA: TGCGCCAGCAGCCAAGATGGTTGGGTCGAGCAGTACTTC. This codes for CASSQDGWVEQYF.

This clonotype was seen a handful of times. Written as DNA, the CDR3 is TGTGCCAGCAGTGAACGGGGGAGGAGAGCCTACAATGAGCAGTTCTTC. It codes for CASSERGRRAYNEQFF. The rearrangement joins TRBV6-1 to TRBJ2-1; D possibly corresponds to TRBD2 (6 bases). The CDR3 runs to 16 residues. Trimming took 2 bases from V and 2 from J, leaving 13 bases between them. Germline assignment: CDR1 MNHNS and CDR2 SASEGT.

This clonotype occurred many times. The J gene is TRBJ2-7, the V gene TRBV5-6; 9 nucleotides match TRBD1. CDR1 is SGHDT and CDR2 is YYEEEE in the germline V gene. This CDR3 is built from 16 residues. J lost 4 bases, V lost 4 bases, and 12 bases had no gene match. The CDR3 sequence: CASSLLRDRACYEQYF. The DNA for the CDR3 is TGTGCCAGCAGCCTGCTCCGGGACAGGGCTTGTTACGAGCAGTACTTC.

This clonotype was counted a few times. The rearrangement links TRBV4-3 to TRBJ2-7, with 8 bases identical to TRBD2. Trimming removed 0 bases from V and 0 bases from J; junction bases left unmatched: 4. The CDR3 extends over 16 amino acids. Germline CDR1 reads LGHNA; CDR2 reads YSLEER. CDR3 protein: CASSQEASGLSYEQYF. The DNA for the CDR3 is TGCGCCAGCAGCCAAGAAGCTAGCGGGCTCTCCTACGAGCAGTACTTC.